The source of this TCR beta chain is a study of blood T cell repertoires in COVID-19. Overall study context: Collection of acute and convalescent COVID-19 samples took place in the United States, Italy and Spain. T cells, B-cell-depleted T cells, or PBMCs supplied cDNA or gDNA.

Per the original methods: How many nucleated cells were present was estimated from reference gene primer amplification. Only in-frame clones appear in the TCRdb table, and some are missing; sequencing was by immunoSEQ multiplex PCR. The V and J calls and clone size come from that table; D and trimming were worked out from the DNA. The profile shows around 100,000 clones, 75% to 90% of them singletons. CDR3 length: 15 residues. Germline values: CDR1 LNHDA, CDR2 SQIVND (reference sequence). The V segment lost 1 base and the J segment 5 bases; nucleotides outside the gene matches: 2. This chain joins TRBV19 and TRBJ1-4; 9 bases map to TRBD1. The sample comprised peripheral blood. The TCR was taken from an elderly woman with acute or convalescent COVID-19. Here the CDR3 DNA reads TGTGCCAGTAGTATAGTCGGGACAGGGAATGAAAAACTGTTTTTT. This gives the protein CASSIVGTGNEKLFF.